Below are 11 T cell receptor beta chains sequenced from a single sample in a study of T cell changes during pregnancy in multiple sclerosis. TCRdb's copy holds only in-frame clones and misses some; the assay was immunoSEQ multiplex PCR. The data contain around 56,000 clones, approximately 90% of them singletons. The material was CD4+ T cells from peripheral blood mononuclear cells, obtained in the first trimester of pregnancy. These receptors were taken from a female donor with multiple sclerosis, enrolled in a pregnancy study.

The chain combines TRBV29-1 with TRBJ1-1; D is possibly TRBD1 (6 bases). Trimming cost V 4 bases and J 10 bases, with 16 bases left between them. This CDR3 is 12 amino acids long. Germline V gene data show CDR1 as SQVTM and CDR2 as ANQGSEA. The CDR3 loop is CSVGTAVIAAFF. CDR3 sequence (DNA): TGCAGCGTTGGGACAGCCGTAATTGCAGCTTTCTTT.

The rearrangement uses TRBV7-2 and TRBJ2-7; TRBD1 matches 7 bases. Germline loops: CDR1 SGHTA, CDR2 FQGNSA. The J segment lost 2 bases and the V segment lost 5 bases, leaving 9 bases of the junction unmatched. The CDR3 is 15 residues long. The CDR3 here is CASSPGDRKTYEQYF. CDR3 coding DNA: TGTGCCAGCAGCCCCGGGGACAGAAAGACCTACGAGCAGTACTTC.

This clone was seen just once. The V and J genes are TRBV14 and TRBJ1-2; the D is unclear. Trimming took off 1 base at V and 2 bases at J, with 5 bases between the two ends. The CDR3 sequence is 13 residues long. Germline CDR1 SGHDN, CDR2 FVKESK. Here the CDR3 reads CASSQGVNYGYTF. CDR3 sequence (DNA): TGTGCCAGCAGCCAAGGAGTGAACTATGGCTACACCTTC.

This chain links TRBV5-6 with TRBJ2-3, with 8 bases aligning to TRBD1. This CDR3 comprises 15 residues. CDR1 is SGHDT and CDR2 is YYEEEE in the germline V gene. V shed 4 bases, J shed 1 base, and the junction held 5 bases outside the gene matches. The CDR3 spells CASSRGTGRTDTQYF. DNA of the CDR3: TGTGCCAGCAGCCGCGGGACAGGCCGCACAGATACGCAGTATTTT.

The chain uses TRBV7-2 and TRBJ2-5, with unresolved D. Between the trimmed V and J ends, which lost 2 bases and 1 base, there was a span of 5 bases. CDR1 and CDR2 from the germline V gene are SGHTA and FQGNSA. The CDR3 runs 13 residues. The CDR3 DNA is TGTGCCAGCAGCTTAATCTCCCAAGAGACCCAGTACTTC. Amino acid sequence: CASSLISQETQYF.

This chain connects TRBV7-9 to TRBJ1-2; 7 bases fit TRBD1. The CDR3 extends over 15 amino acids. The V and J ends lost 5 bases and 6 bases, in that order; junction bases with no gene match: 12. Germline values: CDR1 SEHNR, CDR2 FQNEAQ (reference sequence). This CDR3 is CASSRLGDREDGYTF. The CDR3 nucleotides read TGTGCCAGCAGCCGATTAGGCGACAGGGAGGATGGCTACACCTTC. Full variable domain (rest looked up from reference TRBV7-9 and TRBJ1-2): DTGVSQNPRHKITKRGQNVTFRCDPISEHNRLYWYRQTLGQGPEFLTYFQNEAQLEKSRLLSDRFSAERPKGSFSTLEIQRTEQGDSAMYLCASSRLGDREDGYTFGSGTRLTVV.

The chain links TRBV4-1 to TRBJ2-3; 15 bases match TRBD2. Germline V gene data show CDR1 as MGHRA and CDR2 as YSYEKL. This CDR3 region has 17 residues. The ends lost 5 bases at V and 6 bases at J; junction bases unmatched: 9. Written as DNA, the CDR3 is TGCGCCAGCAGCGGGCGGACTAGCGGGGGGGCGTCGGATACGCAGTATTTT. It encodes CASSGRTSGGASDTQYF.

The genes are TRBV9 and TRBJ1-5; TRBD1 matches at 8 bases. The V gene end was trimmed by 3 bases and the J gene end by 7 bases; junction bases not matched to a gene: 6. CDR3 length: 14 residues. Germline V gene lookup returns CDR1 SGDLS and CDR2 YYNGEE. CDR3 amino acids: CASSAGQGVQPQHF. CDR3 bases: TGTGCCAGCAGCGCCGGACAGGGAGTGCAGCCCCAGCATTTT. The entire variable domain, with the rest obtained from reference TRBV9 and TRBJ1-5, is as follows: DSGVTQTPKHLITATGQRVTLRCSPRSGDLSVYWYQQSLDQGLQFLIQYYNGEERAKGNILERFSAQQFPDLHSELNLSSLELGDSALYFCASSAGQGVQPQHFGDGTRLSIL.

The chain joins TRBV25-1 to TRBJ2-7; 9 bases are shared with TRBD1. J lost 5 bases, V lost 7 bases, and 6 bases had no gene match. Germline CDR1 and CDR2: MGHDK and SYGVNS. The CDR3 is 13 amino acids. The CDR3 sequence: CASTGTGRHEQYF. DNA of the CDR3: TGTGCCAGCACCGGGACAGGGAGGCACGAGCAGTACTTC.

V gene TRBV5-6 combines with J gene TRBJ1-1; maybe TRBD1 (6 bases). The CDR3 runs 15 residues. In germline, CDR1 is SGHDT, CDR2 YYEEEE. V was shortened by 4 bases and J by 6 bases, with 19 bases between the two germline ends. The chain's CDR3 is CASSRQRGGDAEAFF. CDR3 DNA sequence: TGTGCCAGCAGCCGCCAAAGGGGGGGGGATGCTGAAGCTTTCTTT.

The rearrangement joins TRBV7-2 to TRBJ2-6; unclear D gene. Germline V gives CDR1 SGHTA, CDR2 FQGNSA. Trimming stripped 3 bases from V and 0 bases from J, with 6 bases between. The CDR3 sequence is 15 residues long. The CDR3 bases are TGTGCCAGCAGCTTGAGGAACTCTGGGGCCAACGTCCTGACTTTC. Translating it yields CASSLRNSGANVLTF. Complete variable domain (other parts from reference TRBV7-2 and TRBJ2-6): GAGVSQSPSNKVTEKGKDVELRCDPISGHTALYWYRQSLGQGLEFLIYFQGNSAPDKSGLPSDRFSAERTGGSVSTLTIQRTQQEDSAVYLCASSLRNSGANVLTFGAGSRLTVL.